This paragraph reports one T cell receptor (beta chain). Its antigen is unidentified. This sample is part of a study of Ad26.COV2.S vaccination and SARS-CoV-2 variants. Background on the study: Donor had been placed in the Ad26.COV2.S arm of the COV1001 trial.

Clones were read by immunoSEQ multiplex PCR, and TCRdb kept only the in-frame ones, dropping some. The data hold some 340,000 clones, with around 85% observed a single time. Points from the study as a whole: Breadth, reportedly substantial, characterized the spike-specific CD8+ and CD4+ T cell responses after vaccination. Comparability of non-spike TCR breadth was observed across vaccine and placebo recipients.

The treatment denotes: around 19 received Ad26.COV2.S at low or high dose, single or two shots; 5 received placebo; per-sample allocation not given. On day 63 after the first injection, vaccine and placebo recipients gave samples. An 18-55-year-old adult in Boston served as donor. The V segment lost 4 bases and the J segment 6 bases; nucleotides outside the gene matches: 3. CDR3 length: 15 residues. CDR1 and CDR2 (germline): SGHTS, YDEGEE. The chain carries TRBV5-8 and TRBJ1-6; 11 bases align to TRBD1. This specimen was peripheral blood, taken in a trial of Ad26.COV2.S vaccine versus placebo. The receptor's source is a person aged 18 to 65 who received the Ad26.COV2.S COVID-19 vaccine or a placebo. CDR3 coding DNA: TGTGCCAGCAGCCTCGGGACAGGGGGTAATTCACCCCTCCACTTT. It encodes CASSLGTGGNSPLHF.